A single sample gave rise to the 9 T cell receptor beta chains below, sequenced in a study of blood T cell repertoires in COVID-19. Here immunoSEQ multiplex PCR was the method, and the copy in TCRdb shows in-frame clones only, minus some. The data hold around 310,000 clones, with roughly 89% observed a single time. The sequenced sample consisted of PBMCs or T cells enriched from blood (not recorded which). These receptors came from a woman in her thirties who had recovered from COVID-19.

This clone has just a few counts. The chain recombines TRBV15 with TRBJ1-2, with 10 bases lining up with TRBD1. The CDR3 totals 14 residues. After removal of 3 bases from V and 7 bases from J, the junction contained 5 bases not matched to a gene. Germline assignment: CDR1 LNHNV and CDR2 YYDKDF (reference sequence). The CDR3 bases are TGTGCCACCAGCAGGGGACAGGGGATTATTGGCTACACCTTC. It yields the protein CATSRGQGIIGYTF.

The CDR3 protein is CASSYSWGGNTEAFF. The CDR3 DNA reads as TGTGCCAGCAGTTACTCTTGGGGGGGCAACACTGAAGCTTTCTTT. The V and J genes are TRBV6-5 and TRBJ1-1; possible D gene TRBD1, 6 bases. This CDR3 is 15 amino acids long. V gave up 0 bases and J gave up 2 bases, with 10 bases separating them. Per the germline V gene, CDR1 is MNHEY and CDR2 is SVGAGI.

The chain is built from TRBV18 and TRBJ2-3, with TRBD2 matching over 9 bases. The germline V gene has CDR1 KGHSH and CDR2 LQKENI. The CDR3 extends over 17 amino acids. V trimming: 6 bases; J trimming: 5 bases; junction bases outside the gene matches: 15. CDR3 loop: CASSHNPASGVIDTQYF. As DNA, the CDR3 is TGTGCCAGCTCCCACAACCCGGCTAGCGGGGTGATAGATACGCAGTATTTT.

V gene TRBV2 combines with J gene TRBJ2-2; TRBD1 might be the D (7 bases). Germline CDR1 and CDR2: SNHLY and FYNNEI. With 3 bases removed from V and 5 bases from J, the gap between germline ends came to 10 bases. The CDR3 has 14 amino acids. CDR3 protein: CASSEAGGTGELFF. In DNA form, the CDR3 reads TGTGCCAGCAGTGAGGCAGGGGGGACCGGGGAGCTGTTTTTT.

This chain connects TRBV7-9 to TRBJ2-3; D is possibly TRBD1 (6 bases). The CDR3 length is 13 residues. Per germline, CDR1 SEHNR and CDR2 FQNEAQ (reference sequence). V lost 1 base, J lost 4 bases, and 6 bases lay in between. For the CDR3, the DNA is TGTGCCAGCAGCTTAGGGACAGCAGATACGCAGTATTTT. The encoded protein is CASSLGTADTQYF.

V usage is TRBV7-2 and J usage is TRBJ1-1; TRBD1 is a possible D gene (6 bases). The CDR3 length is 15 residues. CDR1 is SGHTA, CDR2 FQGNSA, per germline. V lost 5 bases, J lost 3 bases, and 16 bases lay in between. The CDR3 DNA is TGTGCCAGCAGCAAAGGGGGGGGGACATACACTGAAGCTTTCTTT. As protein: CASSKGGGTYTEAFF.

This clone was counted only a few times. J is TRBJ2-5 and V is TRBV9; a possible D gene is TRBD1 (6 bases). Trimming took 2 bases from V and 6 from J, leaving 11 bases between them. Germline CDR1 SGDLS, CDR2 YYNGEE. CDR3 length equals 13 residues. This CDR3 reads CASSVRDTQTQYF. CDR3 DNA sequence: TGTGCCAGCAGCGTCCGGGACACACAGACCCAGTACTTC. The whole variable domain, remainder taken from reference TRBV9 and TRBJ2-5, is DSGVTQTPKHLITATGQRVTLRCSPRSGDLSVYWYQQSLDQGLQFLIQYYNGEERAKGNILERFSAQQFPDLHSELNLSSLELGDSALYFCASSVRDTQTQYFGPGTRLLVL.

The chain joins TRBV18 to TRBJ2-2; possible D gene TRBD2, 6 bases. CDR3 size: 17 residues. V gave up 2 bases and J gave up 5 bases, with 18 bases separating them. From germline, CDR1 is KGHSH and CDR2 LQKENI. CDR3 DNA: TGTGCCAGCTCACCAGTTTTTGGCGGGATACCGACCGGGGAGCTGTTTTTT. Translation: CASSPVFGGIPTGELFF.

The rearrangement links TRBV2 to TRBJ2-5; TRBD1 matches at 7 bases. Germline CDR1 is SNHLY and CDR2 is FYNNEI. V dropped 1 base and J dropped 5; count of bases not matched to a gene: 10. This CDR3 is built from 16 residues. The CDR3 bases are TGTGCCAGCAGTGAAGTAGGGGGCGATCTCAGGGAGACCCAGTACTTC. Amino acids: CASSEVGGDLRETQYF. Complete variable domain (other parts from reference TRBV2 and TRBJ2-5): EPEVTQTPSHQVTQMGQEVILRCVPISNHLYFYWYRQILGQKVEFLVSFYNNEISEKSEIFDDQFSVERPDGSNFTLKIRSTKLEDSAMYFCASSEVGGDLRETQYFGPGTRLLVL.